This T cell receptor (beta chain) was captured by sequencing in a study of T-cell reconstitution after alpha-beta-depleted transplantation in children. This clonotype showed up just a few times. Germline V gene sequence: CDR1 LNHNV, CDR2 YYDKDF (reference sequence). Germline trimming cut 5 bases from V and 5 bases from J; bases unmatched to any gene: 13. The CDR3 extends over 16 amino acids. Unique molecular identifiers featured in how the TCRbeta library was prepared. TCRdb redid the calling of the PCR reads with MiXCR, one entry per CDR3 protein. The sample has about 690,000 distinct CDR3 sequences, approximately 16% seen once.

Sequenced material: PBMCs from the stem cell graft donor, taken from the stem cell graft. The chain carries TRBV15 and TRBJ1-2; 8 positions agree with TRBD1. This TCR was sampled from a human donor who donated a stem cell graft to a child with acute myeloid leukemia. The CDR3 loop reads CATSGQTGTGEYGYTF. CDR3 DNA: TGTGCCACCAGCGGGCAAACCGGGACAGGTGAATATGGCTACACCTTC.